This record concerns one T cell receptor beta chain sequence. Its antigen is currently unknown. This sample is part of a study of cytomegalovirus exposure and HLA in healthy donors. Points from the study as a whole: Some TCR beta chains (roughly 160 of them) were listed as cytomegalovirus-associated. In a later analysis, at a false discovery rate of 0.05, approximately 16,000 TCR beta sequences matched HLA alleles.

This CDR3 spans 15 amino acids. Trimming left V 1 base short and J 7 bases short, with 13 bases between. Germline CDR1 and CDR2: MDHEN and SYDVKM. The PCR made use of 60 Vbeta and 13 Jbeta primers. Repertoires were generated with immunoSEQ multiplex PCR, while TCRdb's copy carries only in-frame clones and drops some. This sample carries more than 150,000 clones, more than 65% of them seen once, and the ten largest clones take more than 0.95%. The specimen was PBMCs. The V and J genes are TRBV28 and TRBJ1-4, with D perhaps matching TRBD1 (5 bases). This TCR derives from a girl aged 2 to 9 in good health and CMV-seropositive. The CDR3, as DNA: TGTGCCAGCAGTTTATTGGAGGGGCGGACTGAAAAACTGTTTTTT. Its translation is CASSLLEGRTEKLFF.